This T cell receptor (beta chain) was captured in a study of shared clonotypes between healthy human individuals. The study's findings and limits: Sorted-subset sequencing, rarefaction showed, was incomplete despite large depth. The sharing of 4% to 5.5% of naive CD4 clonotypes was seen across several donors.

In the authors' workflow: Filtering differed because ImmunoSEQ produced junction-only sequences that carried no quality scores. Repertoires were generated with immunoSEQ multiplex PCR, while TCRdb's copy carries only in-frame clones and drops some. The V and J calls and clone size come from that table; D and trimming were worked out from the DNA. This sample has about 590,000 clones, with 95% to 96% found just once. Trimming shortened V by 1 base and J by 3 bases, and 13 bases separated the two germline ends. Germline V gives CDR1 SGHNT, CDR2 YYREEE (reference sequence). This CDR3 region has 15 residues. To note about this clone: What it binds is unknown.

Cells designated naive CD8 were CD45RO-negative and were positively selected for CCR7, with terminally differentiated effector memory CD45RA+ cells excluded. The TCR was taken from a young woman in good health. The chain employs TRBV5-4 and TRBJ1-1, with D maybe TRBD1 (6 bases). The specimen sequenced was naive CD8+ T cells sorted from blood. CDR3: CASSLRHREDTEAFF. CDR3 bases: TGTGCCAGCAGCTTGCGTCACAGGGAGGACACTGAAGCTTTCTTT.